A selection of T cell receptor beta chains follows, all from one sample in a study of blood T cells in healthy people across ages. Via MiXCR, TCRdb re-called the 5' RACE reads, giving one row per CDR3 protein. The sample consists of some 1.1 million distinct CDR3 sequences, roughly two fifths of them appearing once. Sequencing was performed on blood. These receptors all stem from a man aged 18 to 30 in good health. The CDR3 runs from the conserved cysteine through the conserved F or W. The order of the fields is clone size, CDR3 length, V gene, D gene, J gene, CDR3 protein, CDR3 DNA. A D gene is named only where the DNA matches it firmly. Clone size appears in some rows only: once, few, many, or a class for an expanded clone.

few,13,TRBV7-9,NA,TRBJ2-3,CASSFPEGDTQYF,TGTGCCAGCAGCTTCCCCGAGGGAGATACGCAGTATTTT
NA,18,TRBV10-3,TRBD1,TRBJ2-6,CAISPTGARGSGANVLTF,TGTGCCATCAGTCCGACAGGGGCCAGGGGTTCTGGGGCCAACGTCCTGACTTTC
few,13,TRBV20-1,NA,TRBJ2-5,CSARDARGETQYF,TGCAGTGCTAGAGATGCGAGGGGGGAGACCCAGTACTTC
once,16,TRBV7-2,NA,TRBJ1-5,CASSLGSPTSNQPQHF,TGTGCCAGCAGCTTGGGTTCTCCGACTAGCAATCAGCCCCAGCATTTT
NA,17,TRBV7-2,TRBD2,TRBJ2-1,CASSITGTSGVFNEQFF,TGTGCCAGCAGCATAACCGGGACTAGCGGGGTATTTAATGAGCAGTTCTTC
NA,20,TRBV21-1,NA,TRBJ2-7,CASSERSGQGATKISYEQYF,TGTGCCAGCAGCGAACGATCGGGACAGGGGGCCACAAAGATTTCCTACGAGCAGTACTTC
once,13,TRBV12-3/TRBV12-4,TRBD1,TRBJ1-5,CASSSRGKQPQHF,TGTGCCAGCAGTAGCAGGGGGAAGCAGCCCCAGCATTTT
NA,15,TRBV11-2,NA,TRBJ1-2,CASRYNTKTNYGYTF,TGTGCCAGCAGGTACAACACCAAAACTAACTATGGCTACACCTTC
few,15,TRBV29-1,NA,TRBJ1-1,CSVERGGSGYTEAFF,TGCAGCGTTGAAAGGGGGGGGTCGGGATACACTGAAGCTTTCTTT
NA,15,TRBV20-1,NA,TRBJ2-7,CSASSPDGRIYEQYF,TGCAGTGCTAGTTCTCCGGATGGACGGATCTACGAGCAGTACTTC
NA,15,TRBV6-2/TRBV6-3,TRBD2,TRBJ2-5,CASSLTSGEVAEQYF,TGTGCCAGCAGTTTGACCAGCGGGGAGGTTGCTGAGCAGTACTTC
NA,15,TRBV5-1,NA,TRBJ1-1,CASSLQGVPNTEAFF,TGCGCCAGCAGCTTACAAGGGGTGCCGAACACTGAAGCTTTCTTT
NA,14,TRBV29-1,NA,TRBJ1-1,CSVEPPDPNTEAFF,TGCAGCGTTGAACCCCCCGATCCGAACACTGAAGCTTTCTTT
many,11,TRBV29-1,NA,TRBJ2-1,CSVPMGGEQFF,TGCAGCGTCCCAATGGGCGGTGAGCAGTTCTTC
once,16,TRBV27,NA,TRBJ1-3,CASKWKGSDVGNTIYF,TGTGCCAGCAAGTGGAAGGGGTCGGATGTTGGGAACACCATATATTTT
NA,14,TRBV6-1,NA,TRBJ1-2,CASAYGAVGDGYTF,TGTGCCAGCGCCTATGGGGCAGTCGGAGATGGCTACACCTTC
few,12,TRBV12-3/TRBV12-4,NA,TRBJ1-5,CASSFPFQPQHF,TGTGCCAGCAGTTTTCCCTTTCAGCCCCAGCATTTT
NA,15,TRBV3-1,NA,TRBJ2-5,CASSQNGTPLETQYF,TGTGCCAGCAGCCAAAACGGGACCCCCCTGGAGACCCAGTACTTC
few,12,TRBV29-1,TRBD1,TRBJ1-2,CSVGTGGAGYTF,TGCAGCGTCGGTACAGGGGGAGCTGGCTACACCTTC
many,13,TRBV9,NA,TRBJ1-1,CASSVAGNTEAFF,TGTGCCAGCAGCGTAGCAGGGAACACTGAAGCTTTCTTT
NA,15,TRBV6-2/TRBV6-3,NA,TRBJ2-4,CANSPTRLAKNIQYF,TGTGCCAACAGTCCAACCAGACTAGCCAAAAACATTCAGTACTTC
few,13,TRBV7-3,NA,TRBJ2-3,CASSPYREDTQYF,TGTGCCAGCAGCCCCTACAGGGAAGATACGCAGTATTTT
NA,15,TRBV3-1,TRBD1,TRBJ1-4,CASSQETGNNEKLFF,TGTGCCAGCAGCCAAGAGACAGGGAATAATGAAAAACTGTTTTTT
few,17,TRBV7-9,TRBD2,TRBJ2-1,CASSLDLAGGSYNEQFF,TGTGCCAGCAGCTTGGACTTAGCGGGGGGGTCCTACAATGAGCAGTTCTTC
NA,14,TRBV7-2,NA,TRBJ1-2,CANSFMDTSHGYTF,TGTGCCAACAGCTTCATGGACACGTCCCATGGCTACACCTTC
NA,16,TRBV20-1,NA,TRBJ1-3,CSASSLTGFSGNTIYF,TGCAGTGCTAGCTCCCTTACAGGGTTCTCTGGAAACACCATATATTTT
few,18,TRBV5-1,NA,TRBJ2-1,CASSQTLSEASSYNEQFF,TGCGCCAGCAGCCAGACCTTATCGGAGGCTAGCTCCTACAATGAGCAGTTCTTC
NA,16,TRBV28,NA,TRBJ1-4,CASAGAGVPTNEKLFF,TGTGCGTCTGCGGGGGCAGGTGTCCCAACTAATGAAAAACTGTTTTTT
NA,14,TRBV9,NA,TRBJ2-3,CASSASTWRDTQYF,TGTGCCAGCAGCGCTAGCACCTGGAGAGATACGCAGTATTTT
few,13,TRBV7-2,NA,TRBJ1-2,CASSPATDYGYTF,TGTGCCAGCAGCCCCGCGACTGACTATGGCTACACCTTC
few,15,TRBV6-1,NA,TRBJ2-3,CASRDRGPSTDTQYF,TGTGCCAGCAGGGATAGGGGACCTAGCACAGATACGCAGTATTTT
few,15,TRBV9,NA,TRBJ1-4,CASSGGGGLNEKLFF,TGTGCCAGCAGCGGAGGAGGGGGACTCAATGAAAAACTGTTTTTT
NA,15,TRBV25-1,TRBD2,TRBJ2-1,CASSKLAGGQSEQFF,TGTGCCAGCAGTAAACTAGCGGGGGGGCAAAGTGAGCAGTTCTTC
few,15,TRBV4-2,TRBD1,TRBJ1-2,CASSQDYRTGDGYTF,TGTGCCAGCAGCCAAGATTACCGGACAGGGGATGGCTACACCTTC
NA,16,TRBV28,NA,TRBJ1-2,CASSLPPGGTNYGYTF,TGTGCCAGCAGCCTACCCCCGGGGGGAACTAACTATGGCTACACCTTC
NA,15,TRBV11-2,NA,TRBJ1-2,CASSFSGSLLYGYTF,TGTGCCAGCAGCTTTTCAGGGTCCCTCCTCTATGGCTACACCTTC
NA,16,TRBV7-9,TRBD2,TRBJ2-1,CASTYPASGLYNEQFF,TGTGCCAGCACTTACCCGGCTAGCGGCCTCTACAATGAGCAGTTCTTC
few,15,TRBV20-1,TRBD1,TRBJ1-4,CSATTGRATNEKLFF,TGCAGTGCCACGACAGGGAGAGCAACTAATGAAAAACTGTTTTTT
NA,17,TRBV7-9,TRBD1,TRBJ2-5,CASSLSNRQGSTNEQYF,TGTGCCAGCAGCTTATCTAACCGACAGGGGAGCACCAATGAGCAGTACTTC
NA,15,TRBV21-1,NA,TRBJ1-2,CASSKEGGGRYGYTF,TGTGCCAGCAGCAAAGAAGGGGGGGGCAGATATGGCTACACCTTC